Shown below are 13 T cell receptor beta chains from a single sample sequenced in a study of T cells in Graves' hyperthyroidism and ophthalmopathy (dated by TCRdb to about 2019). Library construction relied on multiplex PCR. Sequencing relied on an Illumina HiSeq 2000. The TCR beta CDR3 regions were amplified from RNA transcripts. The TCR CDR3 was subjected to a first round of RT-PCR using the HTBI primer set and the Qiagen OneStep RT-PCR kit. The public reads were quality trimmed at Q25 with fastp and then assembled into clones with MiXCR by TCRdb, keeping productive beta chains. Every entry covers one CDR3 protein and lists the most common genes and DNA from its rows. For this sample there are about 410,000 distinct CDR3 sequences; over 12% appear just once. The ten largest account for around 14% of the sample. Material: blood. Receptors were obtained from a man aged 18 to 35 with Graves' ophthalmopathy.

This clonotype has only a few counts. The chain employs TRBV20-1 and TRBJ1-3; TRBD1 is a possible D gene (6 bases). Trimming stripped 6 bases from V and 4 bases from J, with 16 bases between. Germline CDR1 reads DFQATT; CDR2 reads SNEGSKA (reference sequence). The CDR3 has 14 amino acids. CDR3 protein: CSASTGFQGNTIYF. The CDR3 DNA reads as TGCAGTGCGAGCACAGGGTTCCAAGGAAACACCATATATTTT.

In this sample, this clonotype turned up a few times. V usage is TRBV5-4 and J usage is TRBJ1-2; possible D gene TRBD1, 5 bases. The CDR3 has 15 residues. Looked up from germline, CDR1 is SGHNT and CDR2 is YYREEE (reference sequence). The V end was cut by 0 bases, the J end by 5 bases, with 14 bases between. The CDR3 is CASSLGGGPEYGYTF. In DNA form, the CDR3 reads TGTGCCAGCAGCTTGGGTGGGGGACCAGAGTATGGCTACACCTTC.

This clonotype was observed at least ten times. J is TRBJ2-7 and V is TRBV12-3 or TRBV12-4; 8 nucleotides align to TRBD2. This CDR3 has 14 residues. V shed 3 bases and J 0 bases; nucleotides not matched to a gene: 1. The CDR3 DNA reads as TGTGCCAGCAGTTTCGGGACTAGCTCCTACGAGCAGTACTTC. This gives the protein CASSFGTSSYEQYF.

This clonotype was observed at least ten times. One end of the junction varies from germline; a read error may be responsible. The chain uses TRBV3-1 and TRBJ2-3; D is undetermined. The CDR3 has 14 residues. CDR1 and CDR2 (germline): LGHDT, YNNKEL (reference sequence). CDR3 sequence: CASSQVGFTDTQYF. Here the CDR3 DNA reads TGTGCCAGCAGTCAAGTGGGGTTCACAGATACGCAGTATTTT.

Concerning this clonotype: An end of the junction does not agree with germline; a read error may underlie this. The rearrangement uses TRBV20-1 and TRBJ2-4; no clear D. Germline V gene sequence: CDR1 DFQATT, CDR2 SNEGSKA (reference sequence). CDR3 length equals 13 residues. Here the CDR3 DNA reads TGCAGTGAGTCCAGTAATTCCAAAAGCATTCAGTACTTC. It translates to CSESSNSKSIQYF.

The gene calls are TRBV6-1 and TRBJ1-1, with D perhaps TRBD1 (6 bases). The CDR3 consists of 14 residues. The germline gives CDR1 MNHNS, CDR2 SASEGT. The V and J ends lost 5 bases and 6 bases respectively, with 16 bases between them. The CDR3 sequence: CASSPGGAKAEAFF. CDR3 DNA: TGTGCCAGCAGTCCCGGGGGGGCGAAGGCTGAAGCTTTCTTT.

The chain is built from TRBV7-9 and TRBJ1-4; tentative D call: TRBD1 (6 bases). Germline-derived CDR1 and CDR2 are SEHNR and FQNEAQ (reference sequence). V was clipped by 7 bases and J by 0 bases, with 27 bases between them. CDR3 length: 20 residues. The CDR3 sequence: CASTLLGGQGLTATNEKLFF. The CDR3 bases are TGTGCCAGCACCCTCCTTGGGGGGCAAGGGTTGACCGCAACTAATGAAAAACTGTTTTTT.

This clonotype was seen a few times. The chain carries TRBV4-1 and TRBJ1-6, with D unresolved. Trimming removed 1 base at V and 10 bases at J, with 11 bases between. CDR1 and CDR2 (germline): MGHRA, YSYEKL. The CDR3 runs 14 residues. The DNA of the CDR3 is TGCGCCAGCAGCCAAGTCGGGTCTGGCTCACCCCTCCACTTT. Protein sequence: CASSQVGSGSPLHF.

This clonotype was seen more than once but under ten times. The V gene is TRBV12-3 or TRBV12-4, the J gene TRBJ2-2, with a tentative D call TRBD1 (5 bases). CDR3 length: 17 amino acids. The V gene lost 6 bases and the J gene lost 0 bases, with 17 bases spanning the gap. The CDR3 DNA reads as TGTGCCAGCAGCAAAGGCCGACAGCTTGCGAACACCGGGGAGCTGTTTTTT. Its protein product is CASSKGRQLANTGELFF.

This clonotype has a count of ten or more. The rearrangement uses TRBV6-5 and TRBJ1-2; TRBD1 matches at 8 bases. CDR3 length: 14 amino acids. The junction had 2 bases not matched to a gene; V was cut back by 0 bases and J by 5 bases. Germline V lookup: CDR1 MNHEY, CDR2 SVGAGI. Here the CDR3 DNA reads TGTGCCAGCAGTTACTCGGACAGGGAATATGGCTACACCTTC. The encoded protein is CASSYSDREYGYTF.

This clonotype was seen at least ten times. The V and J genes are TRBV12-3 or TRBV12-4 and TRBJ2-3; D not certain. CDR3 size: 11 residues. V shed 8 bases and J shed 1 base, with 4 bases lying between them. The CDR3 DNA reads TGTGCCAGCCGACGCACAGATACGCAGTATTTT. The encoded protein is CASRRTDTQYF.

This clonotype was seen repeatedly, ten times or more. The rearrangement joins TRBV7-9 to TRBJ2-1; a possible D gene is TRBD2 (5 bases). Per the germline V gene, CDR1 is SEHNR and CDR2 is FQNEAQ (reference sequence). V shed 5 bases and J shed 0 bases, with 14 bases lying between them. CDR3 length: 16 amino acids. CDR3 protein: CASSPTGGLSYNEQFF. The CDR3, as DNA: TGTGCCAGCAGCCCGACTGGCGGGCTCTCCTACAATGAGCAGTTCTTC.

The table lists this clonotype with many counts. The rearrangement uses TRBV13 and TRBJ1-4; unclear D gene. The V end lost 0 bases, the J end lost 10 bases, and 6 bases lay between the germline ends. CDR3 length equals 12 residues. Per the germline V gene, CDR1 is PRHDT and CDR2 is FYEKMQ (reference sequence). This chain's CDR3 is CASSLGSRKLFF. Here the CDR3 DNA reads TGTGCCAGCAGCTTAGGCTCGAGAAAACTGTTTTTT.